What follows is one T cell receptor beta chain and its context. The CDR3 runs 14 residues. From germline, CDR1 is SGHAT and CDR2 FQNNGV. Germline trimming cut 5 bases from V and 11 bases from J; bases unmatched to any gene: 13. This sample was taken from a study of blood T cell repertoires in COVID-19. Study-wide context: From the United States, Italy and Spain came samples of acute and convalescent COVID-19. The cDNA or gDNA used as material had been derived from T cells, B-cell-depleted T cells, or PBMCs.

Authors' processing steps: Reference gene primer amplification yielded estimated nucleated cell counts. Using immunoSEQ multiplex PCR, the repertoire was profiled, and TCRdb retains in-frame clones only, with some absent. V and J calls and clone size are copied from that table; D and trimming were computed from the DNA. The sample has approximately 250,000 clones, about nine tenths seen once. This clonotype was sampled from a young man who had recovered from COVID-19. Sequencing was performed on peripheral blood. The chain uses TRBV11-2 and TRBJ1-1; 8 bases line up with TRBD1. This CDR3 reads CASSPQGASTRAFF. The CDR3 nucleotides are TGTGCCAGCAGCCCTCAGGGGGCGTCTACTCGGGCTTTCTTT.